Sequencing of this TCR beta chain was carried out in a study of blood T cell repertoires in COVID-19. Background on the study: Some COVID-19 samples were acute and others convalescent; all came from the United States, Italy and Spain.

This clone was recorded a few times. Authors' methods: Amplified reference gene primers provided the basis for estimating nucleated cell counts. The assay was immunoSEQ multiplex PCR, and TCRdb's table has in-frame clones only and misses some. V, J and clone size are those of that table, while D and trimming were read from the DNA. The sample lists 35,000 to 55,000 clones; around 70% were seen once. V lost 2 bases, J lost 4 bases, and 9 bases stayed unmatched. This CDR3 spans 16 amino acids. Germline V lookup: CDR1 MGHRA, CDR2 YSYEKL. The rearrangement links TRBV4-1 to TRBJ1-2; 8 nucleotides agree with TRBD1. The clonotype comes from a man older than 75 with acute or convalescent COVID-19. Source material: peripheral blood. The CDR3 protein is CASSQNRAGGGYGYTF. In nucleotides, the CDR3 is TGCGCCAGCAGCCAAAATCGGGCAGGGGGCGGCTATGGCTACACCTTC.